Listed below are T cell receptor beta chains from one sample, sequenced in a study of post-analysis software for immune sequencing data. From the PCR reads, TCRdb called clonotypes with MiXCR, one entry per CDR3 protein. This sample has 430,000 or so distinct CDR3 sequences, with 30% to 45% found just once. Sequenced material: blood. All receptors derive from a girl under 10 years old with multiple sclerosis. CDR3s include the opening cysteine and the closing phenylalanine or tryptophan. The D gene is left open where the match is weak. Size is stated for part of the rows, as once, few or many counts, or as a class when the clone is expanded.

clone_size j_call cdr3_length v_call d_call cdr3_aa cdr3_nt
NA TRBJ1-2 14 TRBV6-5 NA CASSPVGGFLGYTF TGTGCCAGCAGCCCGGTGGGCGGGTTTTTGGGCTACACCTTC
few TRBJ1-2 14 TRBV28 NA CASSPIPELYGYTF TGTGCCAGCAGCCCTATCCCCGAACTCTATGGCTACACCTTC
NA TRBJ2-3 18 TRBV12-3/TRBV12-4 TRBD1 CASSSYRGTKTSTDTQYF TGTGCCAGCAGTTCCTACAGGGGAACAAAAACTAGCACAGATACGCAGTATTTT
NA TRBJ1-2 15 TRBV12-3/TRBV12-4 NA CASSSTGSRGYGYTF TGTGCCAGCAGTTCAACAGGGTCGCGTGGCTATGGCTACACCTTC
once TRBJ1-4 12 TRBV12-3/TRBV12-4 NA CVSSPSNEKLFF TGTGTCAGCAGCCCTTCCAATGAAAAACTGTTTTTT
NA TRBJ2-5 12 TRBV29-1 NA CSVASSSGTQYF TGCAGCGTTGCCAGTTCTTCAGGGACCCAGTACTTC
few TRBJ2-1 16 TRBV6-2/TRBV6-3 NA CASSLAGQTSVVEQFF TGTGCCAGCAGTTTGGCAGGGCAGACTAGTGTGGTTGAGCAGTTCTTC
NA TRBJ2-5 14 TRBV20-1 NA CSASGGGAQGTQYF TGCAGTGCTAGCGGGGGCGGGGCGCAAGGGACCCAGTACTTC
NA TRBJ2-7 14 TRBV7-2 TRBD2 CASSTGWREHEQYF TGTGCCAGCAGCACCGGCTGGCGGGAGCACGAGCAGTACTTC
few TRBJ1-6 17 TRBV5-6 TRBD1 CASSLAGTGIYNSPLHF TGTGCCAGCAGCTTGGCGGGGACAGGGATCTATAATTCACCCCTCCACTTT
NA TRBJ1-1 12 TRBV20-1 NA CSARAKVTEAFF TGCAGTGCTAGAGCAAAAGTGACTGAAGCTTTCTTT
NA TRBJ1-5 14 TRBV7-2 NA CASSLAILSQPQHF TGTGCCAGCAGCCTAGCCATCTTGAGTCAGCCCCAGCATTTT
few TRBJ2-5 16 TRBV12-3/TRBV12-4 TRBD1 CASSFEGAPGQETQYF TGTGCCAGCAGTTTTGAGGGGGCCCCGGGACAGGAGACCCAGTACTTC
NA TRBJ1-2 16 TRBV18 NA CASSPSLAGADYGYTF TGTGCCAGCTCACCATCATTGGCAGGGGCTGACTATGGCTACACCTTC
few TRBJ2-3 16 TRBV5-1 NA CASSLGRDSNTDTQYF TGCGCCAGCAGCTTGGGCAGGGATAGTAACACAGATACGCAGTATTTT
NA TRBJ1-2 13 TRBV19 NA CASNLGAPYGYTF TGTGCCAGTAATCTCGGAGCCCCCTATGGCTACACCTTC
NA TRBJ1-2 18 TRBV7-6 NA CASSLAQQETDFNYGYTF TGTGCCAGCAGCTTAGCCCAACAAGAGACAGATTTTAACTATGGCTACACCTTC
NA TRBJ1-2 17 TRBV9 TRBD1 CASSAGQGIRRDYGYTF TGTGCCAGCAGCGCTGGACAGGGGATTAGAAGGGACTATGGCTACACCTTC